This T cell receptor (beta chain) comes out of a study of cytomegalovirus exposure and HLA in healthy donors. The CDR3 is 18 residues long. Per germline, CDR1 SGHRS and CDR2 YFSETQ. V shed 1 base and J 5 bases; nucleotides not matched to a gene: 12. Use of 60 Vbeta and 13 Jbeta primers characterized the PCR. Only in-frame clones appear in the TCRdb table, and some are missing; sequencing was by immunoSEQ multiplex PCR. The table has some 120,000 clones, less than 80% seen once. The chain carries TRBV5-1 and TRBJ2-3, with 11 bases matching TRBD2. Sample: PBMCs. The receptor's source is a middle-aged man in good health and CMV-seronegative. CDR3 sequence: CASSLPQPLAGVRDTQYF. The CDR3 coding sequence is TGCGCCAGCAGCTTGCCCCAACCACTAGCGGGGGTGAGAGATACGCAGTATTTT.